A single sample is the source of the 27 T cell receptor beta chains below, sequenced in a study of response to subunit inactivated influenza vaccine. TCRdb reprocessed the RT-PCR reads with MiXCR, giving one entry per CDR3 protein. The sample gives about 520,000 distinct CDR3 sequences, 6% to 9% of which show up once; around 13% is in the top ten. Material: PBMCs from blood, obtained around 25 months after vaccination. Receptors originate from a man in his fifties or sixties who received an inactivated influenza vaccine.

The gene calls are TRBV10-3 and TRBJ2-7; D remains unclear. V lost 0 bases to trimming and J lost 6 bases, with 15 bases between them. The CDR3 consists of 15 residues. The germline V gene encodes CDR1 ENHRY and CDR2 SYGVKD. The CDR3 protein is CAISESSRFLGEQYF. The CDR3 nucleotides are TGTGCCATCAGTGAGTCGAGTAGGTTCCTTGGCGAGCAGTACTTC.

This clonotype appeared a few times. The chain recombines TRBV4-2 with TRBJ2-5; 7 positions agree with TRBD2. Germline V gives CDR1 LGHNA, CDR2 YNFKEQ. This CDR3 comprises 14 residues. V gave up 2 bases and J gave up 0 bases; unmatched junction bases: 0. The CDR3 DNA sequence: TGTGCCAGCAGCCAACTAGCGGACCAAGAGACCCAGTACTTC. Protein product: CASSQLADQETQYF.

V usage is TRBV7-9 and J usage is TRBJ1-2, with D possibly TRBD1 on 5 matching bases. The germline gives CDR1 SEHNR, CDR2 FQNEAQ (reference sequence). The CDR3 extends over 15 amino acids. Trimming shortened V by 5 bases and J by 8 bases, and 21 bases separated the two germline ends. The CDR3 region has the DNA TGTGCCAGCAGCCCAGTCTATTGGACAAAGGACGGCTACACCTTC. It codes for CASSPVYWTKDGYTF.

The table lists this clonotype with many counts. This chain uses TRBV10-3 with TRBJ2-3; a weak D match, TRBD2 (6 bases). CDR3 length: 16 residues. The V gene lost 2 bases and the J gene lost 1 base, with 13 bases spanning the gap. The V gene's germline CDR1 is ENHRY and CDR2 SYGVKD. CDR3 loop: CAISELASSGTDTQYF. CDR3 nucleotides: TGTGCCATCAGTGAGCTGGCGTCTAGCGGCACAGATACGCAGTATTTT.

The chain uses TRBV11-2 and TRBJ1-4, with D hard to call. The V gene's germline CDR1 is SGHAT and CDR2 FQNNGV. The CDR3 has 14 amino acids. The V and J ends lost 0 bases and 8 bases respectively, with 10 bases between them. CDR3 in DNA: TGTGCCAGCAGCTTAGACGTGGGCTGGGAAAAACTGTTTTTT. It codes for CASSLDVGWEKLFF.

There are a few counts of this clonotype. The CDR3 is CASSFLAGGSSEQFF. The CDR3 bases are TGTGCCAGCAGTTTCCTAGCGGGGGGGTCCAGTGAGCAGTTCTTC. The V gene is TRBV12-3 or TRBV12-4, the J gene TRBJ2-1, with TRBD2 identical over 12 bases. This CDR3 contains 15 residues. The J segment lost 9 bases and the V segment lost 3 bases, leaving 6 bases of the junction unmatched.

This clonotype was detected many times. CDR3 amino acids: CASSLRGHYGYTF. The CDR3 nucleotides are TGTGCCAGCAGCTTACGGGGCCACTATGGCTACACCTTC. V gene TRBV5-6 combines with J gene TRBJ1-2; weak D call: TRBD1 (5 bases). The CDR3 contains 13 residues. V lost 2 bases to trimming and J lost 3 bases, with 8 bases between them. Germline V gives CDR1 SGHDT, CDR2 YYEEEE.

J is TRBJ2-5 and V is TRBV4-3; D is perhaps TRBD1 or TRBD2 (5 bases each). CDR1 is LGHNA and CDR2 is YSLEER in the germline V gene. V was shortened by 1 base and J by 4 bases, with 16 bases between the two germline ends. The length of the CDR3 is 16 residues. The chain's CDR3 is CASSQGLGTYGETQYF. In nucleotides, the CDR3 is TGCGCCAGCAGCCAAGGACTTGGGACGTACGGAGAGACCCAGTACTTC.

Notes on this clonotype: The DNA is left out, because the CDR3 cannot be placed on it with certainty; the CDR3 is given as TCRdb lists it. J is TRBJ2-2 and V is TRBV4-2; the D call in the table, TRBD2, was not verified against the DNA. Germline V gene data show CDR1 as LGHNA and CDR2 as YNFKEQ. The CDR3 comprises 17 residues, both ends counted. The CDR3: CASSQEILAQNTGELFF.

This clonotype has only a few counts. The chain is built from TRBV6-1 and TRBJ2-2; 9 nucleotides line up with TRBD1. The germline CDR1 and CDR2 sequences are MNHNS and SASEGT. There are 16 residues in the CDR3. Trimming removed 6 bases from V and 0 bases from J; junction bases left unmatched: 5. DNA of the CDR3: TGTGCCAGCAGGGAACAGGGGGCCCCGAACACCGGGGAGCTGTTTTTT. Translation: CASREQGAPNTGELFF.

This clonotype came up many times. The chain is built from TRBV4-1 and TRBJ2-7; D might be TRBD2 (5 bases). CDR3 size: 14 residues. In germline, CDR1 is MGHRA, CDR2 YSYEKL. The V gene lost 1 base and the J gene lost 4 bases, with 11 bases spanning the gap. In DNA form, the CDR3 reads TGCGCCAGCAGCCAAGCTCCGGGGTTGTACGAGCAGTACTTC. It specifies CASSQAPGLYEQYF.

This clonotype appeared many times. The genes are TRBV7-6 and TRBJ1-1; D uncertain. CDR1 and CDR2 from the germline V gene are SGHVS and FNYEAQ. The V end lost 5 bases, the J end lost 0 bases, and 7 bases lay between the germline ends. This CDR3 has 13 amino acids. CDR3 residues: CASSERMNTEAFF. DNA of the CDR3: TGTGCCAGCAGCGAGAGGATGAACACTGAAGCTTTCTTT.

On this clonotype itself: Its ends do not fully match the called genes, so a read error is possible. The rearrangement links TRBV6-2 or TRBV6-3 to TRBJ2-7; perhaps TRBD1 as D (6 bases). The CDR3 runs to 14 residues. Germline CDR1 and CDR2: MNHEY and SVGEGT. CDR3: CASTKDSLFHERYF. The DNA of the CDR3 is TGTGCCAGCACCAAGGACAGTTTGTTCCACGAGCGGTACTTC.

There are many counts of this clonotype. As DNA, the CDR3 is TGTGCCAGCAGCTTAGGGGAGACTAGCGTTCCCAATGAGCAGTTCTTC. This codes for CASSLGETSVPNEQFF. The chain employs TRBV7-6 and TRBJ2-1; 8 nucleotides agree with TRBD2. V trimming: 1 base; J trimming: 6 bases; junction bases outside the gene matches: 8. The CDR3 spans 16 residues. Germline CDR1 is SGHVS and CDR2 is FNYEAQ.

The chain employs TRBV4-2 and TRBJ1-2; the match to TRBD1 covers 7 bases. CDR1 and CDR2 from the germline V gene are LGHNA and YNFKEQ. The V segment lost 4 bases and the J segment 2 bases; nucleotides outside the gene matches: 7. The CDR3 runs to 15 residues. The CDR3 is CASSPSKGGNYGYTF. The CDR3 coding sequence is TGTGCCAGCAGCCCCTCCAAAGGGGGCAACTATGGCTACACCTTC.

The chain uses TRBV4-3 and TRBJ2-6; TRBD2 agrees at 7 bases. The CDR3 extends over 19 amino acids. The V gene's germline CDR1 is LGHNA and CDR2 YSLEER. J lost 0 bases, V lost 6 bases, and 14 bases had no gene match. The CDR3 DNA follows: TGCGCCAGCAGTCCTCTCCCAGCGGGGCTCTACTCTGGGGCCAACGTCCTGACTTTC. Translated: CASSPLPAGLYSGANVLTF.

This chain uses TRBV5-1 with TRBJ2-7; TRBD2 is a possible D gene (6 bases). CDR1 is SGHRS and CDR2 is YFSETQ in the germline V gene. There are 15 residues in the CDR3. V gave up 4 bases and J gave up 0 bases, with 14 bases separating them. The CDR3 spells CASSPNWRASYEQYF. The CDR3 DNA follows: TGCGCCAGCAGCCCTAATTGGAGGGCCTCCTACGAGCAGTACTTC. Drawing the rest from reference TRBV5-1 and TRBJ2-7, the complete variable domain is KAGVTQTPRYLIKTRGQQVTLSCSPISGHRSVSWYQQTPGQGLQFLFEYFSETQRNKGNFPGRFSGRQFSNSRSEMNVSTLELGDSALYLCASSPNWRASYEQYFGPGTRLTVT.

Only a few counts were recorded for this clonotype. The rearrangement links TRBV7-2 to TRBJ2-7; D is perhaps TRBD1 (6 bases). This CDR3 has 16 residues. With 2 bases removed from V and 2 bases from J, the gap between germline ends came to 16 bases. CDR1 and CDR2 from the germline V gene are SGHTA and FQGNSA. CDR3 sequence reads: CASSLSSQGIAYEQYF. CDR3 DNA sequence: TGTGCCAGCAGCTTAAGCTCGCAGGGGATCGCCTACGAGCAGTACTTC.

The chain couples TRBV4-2 to TRBJ1-6; TRBD1 is a possible D gene (6 bases). The CDR3 is 16 residues long. Germline-derived CDR1 and CDR2 are LGHNA and YNFKEQ. V dropped 3 bases and J dropped 5 bases, with 14 bases sitting between them. In DNA, the CDR3 is TGTGCCAGCAGCCATGTTGGACAGCCCCATAATTCACCCCTCCACTTT. Amino acids: CASSHVGQPHNSPLHF.

This clonotype was observed at least ten times. The CDR3 loop reads CASSQDMGSGELFF. Here the CDR3 DNA reads TGCGCCAGCAGCCAAGATATGGGGTCCGGGGAGCTGTTTTTT. The J gene is TRBJ2-2, the V gene TRBV4-3; no clear D gene. This CDR3 comprises 14 residues. V was pared by 0 bases and J by 6 bases, with 8 bases between. Germline CDR1 LGHNA, CDR2 YSLEER.

Regarding this clonotype: It is unclear where the CDR3 begins or ends on the DNA, so no DNA is shown, and the CDR3 is as TCRdb lists it. This chain joins TRBV18 and TRBJ2-5. A total of 13 residues make up the CDR3, ends included. CDR1 is KGHSH, CDR2 LQKENI, per germline. The CDR3 reads CASSPGFLETQYF.

This clonotype was seen repeatedly, ten times or more. V and J are TRBV29-1 and TRBJ2-5, with TRBD1 identical over 8 bases. The CDR3 spans 13 residues. J gave up 1 base and V 5 bases, and 3 bases lay outside the gene matches. Per germline, CDR1 SQVTM and CDR2 ANQGSEA. CDR3 region: CSVSGGVQETQYF. In DNA, the CDR3 is TGCAGCGTTTCAGGGGGCGTCCAAGAGACCCAGTACTTC.

This clonotype was picked up many times. The chain has TRBV29-1 and TRBJ2-4, with D tentatively TRBD2 (6 bases). This CDR3 region has 13 residues. Deletions cut 4 bases from V and 9 bases from J, with 16 bases between. The germline CDR1 and CDR2 sequences are SQVTM and ANQGSEA. The DNA for the CDR3 is TGCAGCGTTGGTGGTGGCGGGGAGTCCATTCAGTACTTC. Its translation: CSVGGGGESIQYF.

This clonotype was observed a few times. J is TRBJ2-3 and V is TRBV3-1; D is possibly TRBD2 (6 bases). Trimming took off 1 base at V and 7 bases at J, with 18 bases between the two ends. The germline gives CDR1 LGHDT, CDR2 YNNKEL (reference sequence). The CDR3 has 16 amino acids. The CDR3 loop is CASSQAVRDLINTQYF. DNA for the CDR3: TGTGCCAGCAGCCAAGCTGTGCGGGATCTCATAAATACGCAGTATTTT.

This clonotype was recorded a few times. The chain employs TRBV10-3 and TRBJ2-7; D possibly corresponds to TRBD2 (6 bases). Germline assignment: CDR1 ENHRY and CDR2 SYGVKD. V was trimmed by 4 bases and J by 1 base, leaving 14 bases between them. The CDR3 covers 15 residues. The CDR3 protein is CAISGGDEGSYEQYF. The CDR3 coding sequence is TGTGCCATCAGTGGGGGGGACGAGGGTTCCTACGAGCAGTACTTC.

The chain has TRBV23-1 and TRBJ2-7; D is unresolved. TRBV23-1 is given ORF status, its function remaining uncertain. The V gene lost 3 bases and the J gene lost 4 bases, with 7 bases spanning the gap. The CDR3 sequence is 12 residues long. The CDR3 sequence is CASSQAQYEQYF. The CDR3 nucleotides read TGCGCCAGCAGTCAGGCTCAGTACGAGCAGTACTTC.

The genes are TRBV5-5 and TRBJ2-7, with D tentatively TRBD1 (6 bases). The germline V and J ends were trimmed by 0 bases and 6 bases, with 13 bases remaining between them. The CDR3 has 14 residues. In germline, CDR1 is SGHKS, CDR2 YYEKEE (reference sequence). For the CDR3, the DNA is TGTGCCAGCAGCTTGGACGACAGGTTCGGCGAGCAGTACTTC. Its protein product is CASSLDDRFGEQYF.